Below, one T cell receptor beta chain is given with its context. The data are from a study of blood T cell repertoires in COVID-19. Whole-study context: Researchers got acute and convalescent COVID-19 samples from the United States, Italy and Spain. T cells, B-cell-depleted T cells, or PBMCs supplied cDNA or gDNA.

Trimming took 5 bases from V and 7 from J; bases not matched to a gene: 6. Germline CDR1 reads SNHLY; CDR2 reads FYNNEI. This CDR3 is built from 15 residues. The assay was immunoSEQ multiplex PCR, and TCRdb's table has in-frame clones only and misses some. The table includes 55,000 to 65,000 clones, around three quarters detected once. The receptor was derived from a man aged 55 to 70 with acute or convalescent COVID-19. The sample consisted of peripheral blood. J is TRBJ2-5 and V is TRBV2; 14 bases are shared with TRBD2. The DNA for the CDR3 is TGTGCCAGCAGTCGACTAGCGGGGGGGCGTGGGACCCAGTACTTC. Translation gives CASSRLAGGRGTQYF.